This T cell receptor beta chain originates from a study of T-cell reconstitution after alpha-beta-depleted transplantation in children. The TCRbeta library was prepared with unique molecular identifiers. MiXCR was run by TCRdb on the PCR reads, yielding one entry per CDR3 protein. The sample lists around 670,000 distinct CDR3 sequences; around 12% were seen once. The source is a girl aged 2 to 10 with congenital amegakaryocytic thrombocytopenia, due to receive a stem cell transplant. The sample here was PBMCs, taken before TCRalphabeta/CD19-depleted stem cell transplant.

CDR3 region: CSASRTTSGSYEQYF. Here the CDR3 DNA reads TGCAGTGCTAGCCGTACCACTAGCGGGAGCTACGAGCAGTACTTC. The chain is built from TRBV20-1 and TRBJ2-7, with 11 positions matching TRBD2. Germline CDR1 reads DFQATT; CDR2 reads SNEGSKA (reference sequence). The CDR3 is 15 residues long. Trimming cost V 3 bases and J 3 bases; bases outside gene matches: 7.